Included here is one TCR beta chain sequence, with context. The clone's antigen remains unknown. It has no much larger one-base neighbor in the sample; base qualities were not kept. The record originates from a study of blood T cell repertoires in COVID-19 (dated by TCRdb to the early 2020s). Turning to the overall study: The collaborator samples originated in the United States, Italy and Spain and spanned the acute and convalescent phases of COVID-19. The prospective study material was composed of cDNA or gDNA derived from T cells, B-cell-depleted T cells, or PBMCs. Subjects who had been exposed to COVID-19, were actively infected with it, or had recovered from it provided the deeply sampled blood TCRbeta repertoires that made up the dataset. A freely available public database, intended as a resource for researchers studying the immune response to SARS-CoV-2, is where the repertoires were released. Samples came from the ongoing ImmuneRACE study (first 160 participants) plus 1,254 subjects from 6 global collaborators. Nearly every sample came with metadata listing a de-identified subject ID, COVID-19 status, age in years and sex. Where available, HLA class I and class II types were taken from metadata supplied by the sample provider and were not determined by assay-based typing.

The CDR3, cysteine through phenylalanine, is 14 amino acids long. Only CDR3 DNA remains: 42 bases, in frame from the first base. As encoded in the germline V gene, CDR1 is SGHTA while CDR2 is FQGNSA. The V and J ends are trimmed by 10 bases and 2 bases, leaving 18 bases between them. TCRbeta CDR3 regions were amplified from genomic DNA by means of the immunoSEQ Assay, a bias-controlled multiplex PCR. Per the source publication's procedure: The number of nucleated cells in each sample was estimated from the amplification of reference gene primers within the assay. To quantify the absolute abundance of each unique TCRbeta CDR3 rearrangement, sequence reads were collapsed and filtered. For each sample, productive Simpson clonality was calculated by taking the square root of Simpson's diversity index across productive rearrangements. TCRdb took over this immuneACCESS table, retaining in-frame rearrangements with V and J assigned. Such tables are incomplete; in checked studies, under half of the missing clones stem from an unresolved V gene, and the remainder is unexplained. That table is the source of V, J and clone size, and D and trimming were worked out from the DNA. The sample profile shows a few hundred thousand clones; nearly 90% of them were found once. The ten largest clones capture roughly 2% of the sample.

Overall results and qualifications from the work: How much clinical and demographic metadata was included differed by source and by participant, and the metadata was provided uncurated.

One collaborating source in Seattle enrolled patients during active infection and followed them longitudinally through the course of disease. The collaborating institutions used their own protocols to collect whole blood in K2EDTA tubes. Collaborator samples were shipped for TCRbeta analysis as frozen whole blood, isolated PBMCs, or DNA extracted from either sample type. The sample was peripheral blood. This TCR derives from a woman in her sixties or seventies with COVID-19, enrolled during active disease. This sequence uses TRBV7-2 and TRBJ2-7; TRBD2 is a possible D gene, resting on 6 matching bases. The base sequence is TGTGCCACCGCCGCCGGGGACTTCCCCTACGAGCAGTACTTC. It encodes CATAAGDFPYEQYF.